The entry that follows covers one TCR beta chain sequence. As yet, its antigen is unknown. V gave up 7 bases and J gave up 4 bases; unmatched junction bases: 7. CDR1 and CDR2 (germline): SNHLY, FYNNEI. The CDR3 length is 15 residues. This entry is derived from a study of beta chain features in type 1 diabetes. Findings and caveats of the study: Type 1 diabetes patients showed a moderate but significant shortening of TCRB CDR3s in all four CD4+ subsets. The cDNA sequencing approach could over-represent high-TCR-expressing cells.

Expressed TCRB transcripts were sequenced, since all the RNA that had been isolated was reverse transcribed. Sequenced by immunoSEQ multiplex PCR; TCRdb stores in-frame clones only, minus some. The table records 350,000 to 450,000 clones, 14% of them present only once. This chain connects TRBV2 to TRBJ2-6; 7 bases match TRBD1. The specimen sequenced was naive CD4+ T cells from blood. The TCR was taken from a man aged 30 to 39 in good health. CDR3 coding DNA: TGTGCCAGCAACAGGGGCGCGGCCGGGGCCAACGTCCTGACTTTC. Translating gives CASNRGAAGANVLTF.